This record concerns one T cell receptor beta chain sequence. This sample was included in a study of technical replicates of blood from four donors. The CDR3 length is 14 residues. Looked up from germline, CDR1 is LGHNT and CDR2 is FRNRAP. Losses at the gene ends were 5 bases for V and 5 bases for J; bases not matched to a gene: 6. The protocol was immunoSEQ multiplex PCR, while the TCRdb copy is restricted to in-frame clones and leaves out a portion. Seen here are some 94,000 clones, over 85% observed once, and the top ten hold approximately 0.33%. V and J are TRBV12-5 and TRBJ2-3; TRBD2 agrees at 8 bases. The receptor's source is a human donor in good health. The material sequenced was T cells isolated from PBMCs. CDR3 amino acids: CASGPRAGEDTQYF. The CDR3 coding sequence is TGTGCTAGTGGTCCGCGAGCGGGAGAAGATACGCAGTATTTT.